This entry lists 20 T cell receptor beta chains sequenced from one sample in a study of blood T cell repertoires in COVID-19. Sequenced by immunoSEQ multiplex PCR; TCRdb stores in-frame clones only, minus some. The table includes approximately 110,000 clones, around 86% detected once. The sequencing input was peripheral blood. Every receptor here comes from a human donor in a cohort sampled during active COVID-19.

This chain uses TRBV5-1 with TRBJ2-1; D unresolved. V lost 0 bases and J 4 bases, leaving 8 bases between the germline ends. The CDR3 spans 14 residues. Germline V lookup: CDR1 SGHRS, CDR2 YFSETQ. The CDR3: CASSLGTRYNEQFF. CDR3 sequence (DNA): TGCGCCAGCAGCTTGGGTACAAGATACAATGAGCAGTTCTTC.

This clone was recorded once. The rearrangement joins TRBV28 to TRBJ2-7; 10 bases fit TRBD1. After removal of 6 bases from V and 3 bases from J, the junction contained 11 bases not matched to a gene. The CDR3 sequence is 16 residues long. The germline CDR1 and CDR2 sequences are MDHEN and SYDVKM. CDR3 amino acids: CASRTGGAGDLYEQYF. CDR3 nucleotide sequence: TGTGCCAGCAGGACAGGGGGCGCGGGGGATCTCTACGAGCAGTACTTC.

This chain's CDR3 is CASSYLGTGSSGNTIYF. The CDR3 coding sequence is TGCGCCAGCAGCTACCTTGGGACAGGGAGCTCTGGAAACACCATATATTTT. V is TRBV5-1 and J is TRBJ1-3; 9 positions agree with TRBD1. Germline values: CDR1 SGHRS, CDR2 YFSETQ. V was pared by 3 bases and J by 0 bases, with 7 bases of the junction left unmatched. This CDR3 region has 17 residues.

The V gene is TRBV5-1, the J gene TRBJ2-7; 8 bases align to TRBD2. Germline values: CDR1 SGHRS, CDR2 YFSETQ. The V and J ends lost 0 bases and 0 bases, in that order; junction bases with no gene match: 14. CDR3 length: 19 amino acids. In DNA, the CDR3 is TGCGCCAGCAGCTTGGGGGCGGCTAGCGGGTTGTTCAACTCCTACGAGCAGTACTTC. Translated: CASSLGAASGLFNSYEQYF.

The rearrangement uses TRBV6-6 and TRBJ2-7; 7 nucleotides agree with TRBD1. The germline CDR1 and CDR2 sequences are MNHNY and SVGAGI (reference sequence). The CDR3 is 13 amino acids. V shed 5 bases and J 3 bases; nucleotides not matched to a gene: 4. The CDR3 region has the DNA TGTGCCAGCAGTCCGACAGGGAACTACGAGCAGTACTTC. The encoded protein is CASSPTGNYEQYF.

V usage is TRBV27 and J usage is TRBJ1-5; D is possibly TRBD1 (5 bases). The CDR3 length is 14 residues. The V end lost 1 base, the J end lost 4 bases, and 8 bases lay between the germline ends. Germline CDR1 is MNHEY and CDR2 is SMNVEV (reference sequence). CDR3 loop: CASSLLGGNQPQHF. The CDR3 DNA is TGTGCCAGCAGTTTATTGGGGGGGAATCAGCCCCAGCATTTT.

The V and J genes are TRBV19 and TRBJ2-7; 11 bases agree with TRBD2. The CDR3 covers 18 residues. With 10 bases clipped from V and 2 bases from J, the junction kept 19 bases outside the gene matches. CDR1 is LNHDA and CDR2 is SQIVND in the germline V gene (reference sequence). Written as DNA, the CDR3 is TGTGCCACCTTGAAATCCGGGACTAGCGGATTCCCACCCTACGAGCAGTACTTC. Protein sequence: CATLKSGTSGFPPYEQYF. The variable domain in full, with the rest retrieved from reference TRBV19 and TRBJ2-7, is DGGITQSPKYLFRKEGQNVTLSCEQNLNHDAMYWYRQDPGQGLRLIYYSQIVNDFQKGDIAEGYSVSREKKESFPLTVTSAQKNPTAFYLCATLKSGTSGFPPYEQYFGPGTRLTVT.

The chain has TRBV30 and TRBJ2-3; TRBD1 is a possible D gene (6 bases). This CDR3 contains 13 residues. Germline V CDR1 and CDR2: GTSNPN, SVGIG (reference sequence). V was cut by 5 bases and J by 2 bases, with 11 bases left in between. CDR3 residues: CAWGGDHTDTQYF. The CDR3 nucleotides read TGTGCCTGGGGGGGCGATCACACAGATACGCAGTATTTT. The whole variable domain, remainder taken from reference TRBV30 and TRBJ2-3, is SQTIHQWPATLVQPVGSPLSLECTVEGTSNPNLYWYRQAAGRGLQLLFYSVGIGQISSEVPQNLSASRPQDRQFILSSKKLLLSDSGFYLCAWGGDHTDTQYFGPGTRLTVL.

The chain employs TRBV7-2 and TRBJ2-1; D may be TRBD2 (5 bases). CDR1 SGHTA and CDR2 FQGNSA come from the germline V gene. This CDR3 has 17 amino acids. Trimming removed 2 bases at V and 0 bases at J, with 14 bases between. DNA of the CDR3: TGTGCCAGCAGCTTAAACGCGGCGGGTAGCTCCTACAATGAGCAGTTCTTC. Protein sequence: CASSLNAAGSSYNEQFF.

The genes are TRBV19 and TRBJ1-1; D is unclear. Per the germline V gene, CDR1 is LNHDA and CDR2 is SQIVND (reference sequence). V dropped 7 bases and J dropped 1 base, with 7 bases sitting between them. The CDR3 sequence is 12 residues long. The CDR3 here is CASNSGNTEAFF. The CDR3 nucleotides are TGTGCCAGTAATAGTGGGAACACTGAAGCTTTCTTT.

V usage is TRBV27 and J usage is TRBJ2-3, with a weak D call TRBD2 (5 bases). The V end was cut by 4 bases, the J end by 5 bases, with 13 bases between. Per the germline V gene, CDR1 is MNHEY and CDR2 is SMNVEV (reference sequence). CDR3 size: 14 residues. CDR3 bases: TGTGCCAGCAGTTCACTTCCGGGGAAAGATACGCAGTATTTT. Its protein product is CASSSLPGKDTQYF.

Here the CDR3 DNA reads TGTGCCAGCAGTGAAAGGTTTTGGGACAGGGCGGGTCAGCCCCAGCATTTT. Protein: CASSERFWDRAGQPQHF. V is TRBV2 and J is TRBJ1-5; the match to TRBD1 covers 9 bases. The V segment lost 2 bases and the J segment 6 bases; nucleotides outside the gene matches: 11. The CDR3 spans 17 residues. Germline lookup yields CDR1 SNHLY and CDR2 FYNNEI.

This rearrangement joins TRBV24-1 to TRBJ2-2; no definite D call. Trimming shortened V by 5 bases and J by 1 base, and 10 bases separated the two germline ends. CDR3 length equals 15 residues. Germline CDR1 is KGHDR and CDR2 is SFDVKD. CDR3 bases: TGTGCCACCAGTGTGGCGACTCTGAACACCGGGGAGCTGTTTTTT. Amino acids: CATSVATLNTGELFF.

CDR3 sequence reads: CASDLAGDVNEQFF. Here the CDR3 DNA reads TGTGCCAGCGATCTAGCGGGAGATGTCAATGAGCAGTTCTTC. The V gene is TRBV24-1, the J gene TRBJ2-1; TRBD2 agrees at 10 bases. Germline CDR1 is KGHDR and CDR2 is SFDVKD. This CDR3 contains 14 residues. Trimming took 11 bases from V and 6 from J; bases not matched to a gene: 9.

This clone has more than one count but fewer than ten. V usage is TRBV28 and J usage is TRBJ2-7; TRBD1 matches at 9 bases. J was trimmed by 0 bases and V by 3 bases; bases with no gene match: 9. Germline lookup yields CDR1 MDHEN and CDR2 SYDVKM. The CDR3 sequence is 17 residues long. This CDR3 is CASSFRDRGFSSYEQYF. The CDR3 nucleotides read TGTGCCAGCAGTTTTCGTGACAGGGGGTTTAGCTCCTACGAGCAGTACTTC. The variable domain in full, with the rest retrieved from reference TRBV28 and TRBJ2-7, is DVKVTQSSRYLVKRTGEKVFLECVQDMDHENMFWYRQDPGLGLRLIYFSYDVKMKEKGDIPEGYSVSREKKERFSLILESASTNQTSMYLCASSFRDRGFSSYEQYFGPGTRLTVT.

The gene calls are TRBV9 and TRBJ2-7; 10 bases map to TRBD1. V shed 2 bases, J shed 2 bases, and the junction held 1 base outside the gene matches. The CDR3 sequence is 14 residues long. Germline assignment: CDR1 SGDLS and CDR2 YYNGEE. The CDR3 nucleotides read TGTGCCAGCAGCGTTGGACAGGGGGCCTACGAGCAGTACTTC. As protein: CASSVGQGAYEQYF.

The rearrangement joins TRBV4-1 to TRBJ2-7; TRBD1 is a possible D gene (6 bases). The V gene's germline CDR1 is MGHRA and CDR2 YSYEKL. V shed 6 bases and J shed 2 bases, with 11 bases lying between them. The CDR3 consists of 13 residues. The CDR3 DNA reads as TGCGCCAGCAGTCCCGGGACAACCTACGAGCAGTACTTC. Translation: CASSPGTTYEQYF.

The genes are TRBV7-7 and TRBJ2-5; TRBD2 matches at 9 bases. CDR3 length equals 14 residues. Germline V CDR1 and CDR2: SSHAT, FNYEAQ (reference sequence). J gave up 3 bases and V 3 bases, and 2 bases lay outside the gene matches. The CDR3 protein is CASSFSGSEETQYF. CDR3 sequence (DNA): TGTGCCAGCAGCTTTAGCGGGAGTGAAGAGACCCAGTACTTC.

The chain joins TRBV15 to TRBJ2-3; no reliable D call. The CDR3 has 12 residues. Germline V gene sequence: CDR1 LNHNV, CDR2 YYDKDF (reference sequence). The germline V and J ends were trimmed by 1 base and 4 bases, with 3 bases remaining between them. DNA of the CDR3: TGTGCCACCAGCAGAGGGCCAGATACGCAGTATTTT. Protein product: CATSRGPDTQYF.

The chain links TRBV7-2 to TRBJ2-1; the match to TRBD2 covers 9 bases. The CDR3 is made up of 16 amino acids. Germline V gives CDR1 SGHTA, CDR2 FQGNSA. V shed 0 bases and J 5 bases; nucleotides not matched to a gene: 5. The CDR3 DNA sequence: TGTGCCAGCAGCTTAGCGCGCGGGAGGGGCAACAATGAGCAGTTCTTC. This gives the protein CASSLARGRGNNEQFF.